This T cell receptor (beta chain) originates from a study of T cells in Graves' hyperthyroidism and ophthalmopathy (dated by TCRdb to about 2019). A note on the overall study: Peripheral blood was collected at initial diagnosis, before any treatment. A discovery cohort of about 95 patients, fewer than 50 with Graves' ophthalmopathy and approximately 57 with stable Graves' hyperthyroidism, was used to find distinguishing TCR V-J signatures. Prospective prediction of ophthalmopathy was tested in an independent validation cohort of 18 to 20 hyperthyroidism patients and 15 to 17 patients who later progressed to ophthalmopathy. The approximately 90 discovery patients were divided at random into training and test sets in a 7:3 ratio. In more than 5 Graves' hyperthyroidism patients, the study also compared T-cell repertoires from thyroid tissue with T-cell repertoires from blood. After blood sampling, hyperthyroidism patients were treated with methimazole at a starting dose of 30 mg daily, and ophthalmopathy patients were treated with high-dose intravenous methylprednisolone. According to the paper, TCR Vbeta CDR3 sequencing was carried out on approximately 140 peripheral blood samples, which came from 40 to 45 ophthalmopathy, approximately 72 hyperthyroidism and roughly 17 progressor patients.

The table lists this clonotype with a few counts. Its specific antigen is unknown. No quality values exist for individual bases; no much larger clone is one base distant. Sequences SGHTA (CDR1) and FQGTGA (CDR2) are obtained from the germline V gene. Including the terminal cysteine and phenylalanine, the CDR3 comprises 14 residues. CDR3 DNA is the only sequence kept; it has 42 bases, read in frame from the first base. Clipping removes 2 bases from V and 8 bases from J, with 2 as the unmatched junction base count. The TCR beta CDR3 regions were amplified from the RNA transcripts. The first round of RT-PCR for the TCR CDR3 was performed with the HTBI primer set and the Qiagen OneStep RT-PCR kit. Libraries were constructed in a second round of multiplex PCR, after which size selection and purification were performed. The libraries were sequenced on an Illumina HiSeq2000 using paired-end 100 bp reads. From the authors' description of their analysis: SOAPnuke was used to process the raw data, with reads discarded if the reads contained adapters or uncalled bases, had a mean Phred below 15, or lacked an exact constant-primer or identifier match. High-quality paired reads were merged with COPE v1.2.5, and unique nucleotide sequences were defined as clonotypes. MiTCR v1.1 was used to align clonotypes to the IMGT TRBV, TRBD and TRBJ reference segments. The analysis was restricted to V-J combinations with a frequency above 0.0001, which together covered roughly 99% of the repertoires. The TCS score was defined as F50 (clonal expansion) divided by E x V (chaos), with BLOSUM62-based TCRdist calculated between CDR3 peptides within each V-J. Welch's t-statistics and random forest reduced roughly 540 V-J features to 13, which were used in a naive Bayes classifier (R e1071). In-frame beta chains were kept once TCRdb had trimmed the public reads at Q25 with fastp and called clones with MiXCR. Entries are consolidated by CDR3 protein sequence, retaining the most common genes and DNA. None of the V and J calls come from the authors' own analysis; TCRdb made them. The sample has 490,000 or so distinct CDR3 sequences on record, nearly 20% of them singletons. Around 50% of the sample is taken by the ten largest.

General findings and caveats noted by the study authors: Most expanded thyroid clonotypes (frequency above 0.001) were also found in blood, which suggests that blood repertoires may mirror thyroid immune responses. Sample size was not statistically predetermined, and investigators were not blinded to group allocation. A 13 V-J signature model separated ophthalmopathy from stable hyperthyroidism, with 87.88% sensitivity and 81.08% specificity in cross-validation and 80%/75% in testing. In validation, progression to ophthalmopathy was predicted by the model with 70.59% sensitivity and around 76% specificity, a median of approximately 6.5 months before onset.

Moderately to severely active disease, a Clinical Activity Score of at least 3, a NOSPECS grade of at least 4, and a duration under 3 months were present in ophthalmopathy patients. The study excluded patients with uncontrolled infections, other autoimmune diseases, pregnancy or lactation. Diagnoses were based on clinical symptoms, serum thyroxine and TRAb, thyroid ultrasound and orbital computed tomography. Ficoll-Paque density gradient centrifugation was used to isolate PBMCs from approximately 10 ml of fresh peripheral blood. Total RNA was extracted with Trizol reagent, and quality was checked on an Agilent 2100 Bioanalyzer.

The TCR originated in a man aged 35 to 55 with Graves' ophthalmopathy. Material: blood. The sequence links TRBV7-3 to TRBJ2-2, and TRBD2 aligns with 10 junction nucleotides. The CDR3 is CASSLLAGVGELFF. The DNA reads as follows: TGTGCCAGCAGCTTACTAGCGGGAGTTGGGGAGCTGTTTTTT.